Described below is a single TCR beta chain sequence and its context. Reverse transcribed after extraction, RNA yielded cDNA as the sequencing template. Sequencing used immunoSEQ multiplex PCR; TCRdb keeps in-frame clones, though not all of them. Seen here are tens of thousands of clones, roughly 60% observed once, and the top ten hold approximately 17%. The data derive from a study of CD8+ T cells in alopecia areata. Germline CDR1 and CDR2: SGHRS and YFSETQ. The CDR3 loop spans 15 amino acids. Unmatched junction bases numbered 6, after V lost 4 bases and J lost 5 bases. Source: CD8+ T cells sorted from blood, taken at week 0. The sequence derives from a human donor with alopecia areata. The chain links TRBV5-1 to TRBJ2-1, with 10 nucleotides matching TRBD1. The DNA of the CDR3 is TGCGCCAGCAGCGCCGGGACAGGGGAGAACAATGAGCAGTTCTTC. This gives the protein CASSAGTGENNEQFF.